A selection of T cell receptor beta chains follows, all from one sample in a study of cytomegalovirus exposure and HLA in healthy donors. Assay: immunoSEQ multiplex PCR; the TCRdb copy retains only in-frame clones and omits some. The data contain 87,000 or so clones, 7.6% of them singletons. Material for sequencing was PBMCs. These receptors were taken from a man over 45 in good health and CMV-seronegative. The CDR3 runs from the conserved cysteine through the conserved F or W. A D gene is named only where the DNA matches it firmly. The size of a clone is reported for some rows only, either as once, few or many, or as a class for expanded clones.

V gene	D gene	clone size	J gene	CDR3 DNA	CDR3 protein
TRBV5-8	-	-	TRBJ2-6	TGTGCCAGCAGCTTAGGGGGATCTGGGGCCAACGTCCTGACTTTC	CASSLGGSGANVLTF
TRBV7-2	TRBD2	-	TRBJ2-1	TGTGCCAGCAGCCCCCGGCGACTAGCGGGAGGGAGCTACAATGAGCAGTTCTTC	CASSPRRLAGGSYNEQFF
TRBV5-6	-	-	TRBJ1-1	TGTGCCAGCAGTAGCAACCAAAAAGCTTTCTTT	CASSSNQKAFF
TRBV27	TRBD1	-	TRBJ2-3	TGTGCCGCCAGTGGGGCAGGGGGAGATACGCAGTATTTT	CAASGAGGDTQYF
TRBV28	-	few	TRBJ2-2	TGTGCCAGCAGTTTAGGGCAGGGTGGCGGGGAGCTGTTTTTT	CASSLGQGGGELFF
TRBV28	TRBD1	-	TRBJ2-7	TGTGCCAGCAGTTTCGGCGGGACAGGGGGCTTCGAGCAGTACTTC	CASSFGGTGGFEQYF
TRBV29-1	-	-	TRBJ1-1	TGCAGCGTTTCAGGGTGGGTCACTGAAGCTTTCTTT	CSVSGWVTEAFF
TRBV28	TRBD2	many	TRBJ2-3	TGTGCCAGCAGTCCGGGACTAGCGGGAGTCCCAGATACGCAGTATTTT	CASSPGLAGVPDTQYF
TRBV6-1	-	-	TRBJ1-2	TGTGCCAGCAGTGAAGTGAAAGCTATTGGTGGCTACACCTTC	CASSEVKAIGGYTF
TRBV10-3	-	-	TRBJ2-3	TGTGCCATCAGTGTGGGCAGGGTAGACCGCACAGATACGCAGTATTTT	CAISVGRVDRTDTQYF
TRBV28	TRBD1	-	TRBJ1-2	TGTGCCAGCAGTTCTCCTGACAGGGCCCACTATGGCTACACCTTC	CASSSPDRAHYGYTF
TRBV7-3	-	few	TRBJ2-1	TGTGCCAGCAGCTCAGGCGTTTACAATGAGCAGTTCTTC	CASSSGVYNEQFF
TRBV6-4	TRBD1	-	TRBJ2-3	TGTGCCAGCAGTCTCTCAGGGGGCGGCACAGATACGCAGTATTTT	CASSLSGGGTDTQYF
TRBV4-1	-	-	TRBJ2-2	TGCGCCAGCAGCCAAGATCTTGTGACAGGGACTTTTTCGAACACCGGGGAGCTGTTTTTT	CASSQDLVTGTFSNTGELFF
TRBV7-8	TRBD1	few	TRBJ2-3	TGTGCCAGCAGCTTAGGACAGGGGGCAGGGTGGGATACGCAGTATTTT	CASSLGQGAGWDTQYF
TRBV11-2	-	few	TRBJ2-2	TGTGCCAGCAGCTTAGGCAGGGCCGCCGGGGAGCTGTTTTTT	CASSLGRAAGELFF
TRBV19	-	few	TRBJ1-6	TGTGCCAGTAGACAGGAGAATTCACCCCTCCACTTT	CASRQENSPLHF
TRBV5-1	-	-	TRBJ1-4	TGCGCCAGCAGCTTGGACGGGACTAGTAGCGAAAAACTGTTTTTT	CASSLDGTSSEKLFF
TRBV28	-	few	TRBJ1-2	TGTGCCAGCATCCAGAGGTCGGTTGATTATGGCTACACCTTC	CASIQRSVDYGYTF
TRBV7-9	TRBD1	-	TRBJ2-3	TGTGCCAGCAGCTTGGGGACAGATATCACAGATACGCAGTATTTT	CASSLGTDITDTQYF
TRBV14	TRBD2	-	TRBJ2-7	TGTGCCAGCAGCCATACGTCGGGCGGGAGTCTATCCAACGAGCAGTACTTC	CASSHTSGGSLSNEQYF
TRBV7-3	-	few	TRBJ2-2	TGTGCCAGCAGCCCCCCTGGCCCTGGGGAGCTGTTTTTT	CASSPPGPGELFF
TRBV10-3	TRBD2	few	TRBJ2-4	TGTGCCACCCAGGCGCAGACTAGCGGGGGCCTAGCCAAAAACATTCAGTACTTC	CATQAQTSGGLAKNIQYF
TRBV10-3	-	few	TRBJ2-3	TGTGCCATCACTGGCAGGGCTCTCTCTAGCACAGATACGCAGTATTTT	CAITGRALSSTDTQYF
TRBV29-1	TRBD2	-	TRBJ2-1	TGCAGCCTAAGGCAATCCGGGACTAGCGGGAGGGAAGGTGAGCAGTTCTTC	CSLRQSGTSGREGEQFF
TRBV7-8	-	many	TRBJ2-7	TGTGCCAGCAGCTTAGTGGACAGCCACGAGCAGTACTTC	CASSLVDSHEQYF
TRBV21-1	-	-	TRBJ1-5	TGTGCCAGCAGCAAAAAGGGGGCCGGCAATCAGCCCCAGCATTTT	CASSKKGAGNQPQHF
TRBV28	TRBD2	few	TRBJ2-7	TGTGCCAGCAGTGGCTCGGGACTACAGACCTACGAGCAGTACTTC	CASSGSGLQTYEQYF
TRBV7-8	-	few	TRBJ1-4	TGTGCCAGCAGCTCGCATCCGGGACTCCGTTCTACAAATGAAAAACTGTTTTTT	CASSSHPGLRSTNEKLFF
TRBV28	-	few	TRBJ1-1	TGTGCCAGCAGTTTAAGGTTCCCCCGGGGGAACACTGAAGCTTTCTTT	CASSLRFPRGNTEAFF
TRBV7-9	-	-	TRBJ1-2	TGTGCCAGCAGCTTAGGCGCGGGGCAGCGCACGAACTATGGCTACACCTTC	CASSLGAGQRTNYGYTF
TRBV27	-	-	TRBJ2-2	TGTGCCAGCGCCTTCGGGTCTAGCCGGAACACCGGGGAGCTGTTTTTT	CASAFGSSRNTGELFF
TRBV19	-	-	TRBJ1-4	TGTGCCAGTAGTTCTCGACTATCAACTAATGAAAAACTGTTTTTT	CASSSRLSTNEKLFF
TRBV6-6	TRBD1	-	TRBJ2-6	TGTGCCAGCGACAGGGGATATGGGGCCAACGTCCTGACTTTC	CASDRGYGANVLTF
TRBV6-1	TRBD1	-	TRBJ1-2	TGTGCCAGCAGTGAAGCCACCACAGGGGTCGGCTACACCTTC	CASSEATTGVGYTF
TRBV28	TRBD2	-	TRBJ2-3	TGTGCCAGCAGTTCCCCAGGACTAGAAGGGGCAGATACGCAGTATTTT	CASSSPGLEGADTQYF
TRBV27	TRBD1	-	TRBJ1-2	TGTGCCAGCAGTTTAGTCAGGGGGGCCGGTTATGGCTACACCTTC	CASSLVRGAGYGYTF
TRBV27	TRBD2	few	TRBJ2-7	TGTGCCAGCAGTTTAGGCGGGGGGGCATCCTACGAGCAGTACTTC	CASSLGGGASYEQYF
TRBV5-1	-	few	TRBJ1-1	TGCGCCAGCAAACAGGGATATGGTGAAGCTTTCTTT	CASKQGYGEAFF
TRBV5-1	TRBD2	-	TRBJ2-3	TGCGCCAGCAGCTTGGAGGGGCGGGGGGGCGTAGATACGCAGTATTTT	CASSLEGRGGVDTQYF
TRBV5-1	-	few	TRBJ1-6	TGCGCCAGCAGCCTCCAACAGGGTCCGAGTTCACCCCTCCACTTT	CASSLQQGPSSPLHF
TRBV2	TRBD2	few	TRBJ2-3	TGTGCCAGCCGCCGTCTGAAGCGGGAGATCACAGATACGCAGTATTTT	CASRRLKREITDTQYF
TRBV28	-	-	TRBJ1-1	TGTGCCAGCACCTTAGGAGGGGCTGGGAACACTGAAGCTTTCTTT	CASTLGGAGNTEAFF
TRBV19	TRBD2	few	TRBJ2-1	TGTGCCAGTAGTATAGGCCGTGGGCGGGGGAGCCCATACAATGAGCAGTTCTTC	CASSIGRGRGSPYNEQFF
TRBV11-3	-	few	TRBJ2-3	TGTGCCAGCAGCTTCGGAGGGACCTACACAGATACGCAGTATTTT	CASSFGGTYTDTQYF
TRBV7-2	TRBD2	-	TRBJ2-5	TGTGCCAGCACCTTAGGGACTAGCGGGAGACGAGGGCAAGAGACCCAGTACTTC	CASTLGTSGRRGQETQYF
TRBV9	TRBD2	few	TRBJ2-2	TGTGCCAGCAGCGTAGGATCTAGCGGGGGGCTAACCGGGGAGCTGTTTTTT	CASSVGSSGGLTGELFF
TRBV7-9	TRBD2	few	TRBJ2-1	TGTGCCAGCAGCCCGCTAGCGGGGGGGCACAATGAGCAGTTCTTC	CASSPLAGGHNEQFF
TRBV9	-	few	TRBJ1-4	TGTGCCAGCAGCAGGGGGGAGGGGATAGGTGAAAAACTGTTTTTT	CASSRGEGIGEKLFF
TRBV11-2	-	-	TRBJ1-3	TGTGCCAGCAGCCGGGGGGTCCCGGCGCGAAACACCATATATTTT	CASSRGVPARNTIYF
TRBV5-8	-	-	TRBJ2-1	TGTGCCAGCAGCTTACAGGGCCTGCAGTTCTTC	CASSLQGLQFF
TRBV19	-	few	TRBJ1-2	TGTGCCACCACCGGGAGGTTGGGTGGCTACACCTTC	CATTGRLGGYTF
TRBV27	TRBD2	-	TRBJ2-7	TGTGCCAGCAGTAGATCAACTAGCGGGAGTTTCGAGCAGTACTTC	CASSRSTSGSFEQYF
TRBV18	-	-	TRBJ1-6	TGTGCCAGCTCACCACGGGGGGGTGAGGGTTCACCCCTCCACTTT	CASSPRGGEGSPLHF
TRBV18	TRBD1	few	TRBJ1-1	TGTGCCAGCTCACCCATTCAGGGGACAGGGGGCGCAGGTACTGAAGCTTTCTTT	CASSPIQGTGGAGTEAFF
TRBV19	TRBD1	few	TRBJ2-2	TGTGCCAGCTCCGGGACAGCAAACACCGGGGAGCTGTTTTTT	CASSGTANTGELFF
TRBV2	TRBD2	-	TRBJ2-7	TGTGCCAGCAGGGGGACTAGCGGGGGAACGGGGTACTTC	CASRGTSGGTGYF
TRBV19	TRBD1	-	TRBJ1-5	TGTGCCAGTAGCGGGACAGGAGGGGCTGGCAATCAGCCCCAGCATTTT	CASSGTGGAGNQPQHF